This is a list of T cell receptor beta chains from one sample in a study of identical twins. TCRdb processed the 5' RACE reads anew with MiXCR; each CDR3 protein has one entry. The data contain around 1.7 million distinct CDR3 sequences, under 35% of them singletons. The sequenced sample was cord blood. These TCRs come from a newborn girl in good health. Both conserved end residues are trimmed from each CDR3. The order of the fields is J gene, V gene, CDR3 protein.

>TRBJ1-1|TRBV20-1
IPADTEAF
>TRBJ2-7|TRBV2
ASLHGGVYEQY
>TRBJ1-1|TRBV6-1
ASSERTSEAF
>TRBJ1-1|TRBV9
ASSVSLNTEAF
>TRBJ1-2|TRBV5-1
ASRGPTGNNGYT
>TRBJ1-6|TRBV20-1
SARDLGGPYNSPLH
>TRBJ2-1|TRBV30
AWDGTRGANEQF
>TRBJ2-2|TRBV7-9
ASSTSLGLAGESGELF
>TRBJ2-7|TRBV10-3
AITTGRTYEQY
>TRBJ2-5|TRBV4-2
ASSQVIGRGPPRYQETQY
>TRBJ2-3|TRBV7-2
ASSLGRLAGTDTQY
>TRBJ2-7|TRBV3-1
ASSHGTSGAIPSYEQY
>TRBJ2-1|TRBV20-1
SARGLAGMNEQF
>TRBJ1-1|TRBV27
ASSPPDRGEAF
>TRBJ2-3|TRBV20-1
SVTNPGLKSTDTQY
>TRBJ2-1|TRBV9
ASSAGTRANEQF
>TRBJ2-7|TRBV12-3/TRBV12-4
ASSLRRVGEQY
>TRBJ2-5|TRBV25-1
ASSSHGGGRETQY
>TRBJ1-4|TRBV15
ATREDRNEKLF
>TRBJ1-1|TRBV10-3
AISETYYTEAF
>TRBJ2-3|TRBV28
ASSLGQFYHAGTDTQY
>TRBJ2-5|TRBV12-3/TRBV12-4
ASSLDRVGPQETQY
>TRBJ2-1|TRBV9
ASSVAGGLVKNEQF
>TRBJ2-1|TRBV18
ASSPPGREREQF
>TRBJ1-1|TRBV24-1
ATSEPTGSEAF
>NA|TRBV20-1
SAPDRVSEQY